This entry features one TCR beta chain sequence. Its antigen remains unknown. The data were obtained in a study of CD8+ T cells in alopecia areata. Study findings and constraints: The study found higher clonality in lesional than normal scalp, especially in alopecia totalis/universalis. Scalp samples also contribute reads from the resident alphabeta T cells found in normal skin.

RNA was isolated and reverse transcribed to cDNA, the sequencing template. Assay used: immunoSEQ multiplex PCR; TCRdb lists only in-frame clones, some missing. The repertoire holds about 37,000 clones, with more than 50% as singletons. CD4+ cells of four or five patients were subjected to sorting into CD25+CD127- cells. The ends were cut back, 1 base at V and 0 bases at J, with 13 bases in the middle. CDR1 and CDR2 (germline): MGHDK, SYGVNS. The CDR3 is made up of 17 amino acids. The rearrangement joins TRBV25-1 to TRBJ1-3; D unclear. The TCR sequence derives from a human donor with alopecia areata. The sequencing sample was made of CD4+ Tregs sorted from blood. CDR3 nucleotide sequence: TGTGCCAGCAGTGAATTCCAAGGCAGATCCTCTGGAAACACCATATATTTT. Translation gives CASSEFQGRSSGNTIYF.